Listed here is a single TCR beta chain. Antigen unknown. Naive CD8 cells lacked CD45RO and underwent positive selection for CCR7, leaving out terminally differentiated effector memory CD45RA+ cells. The CDR3 is 16 amino acids. Germline V CDR1 and CDR2: SEHNR, FQNEAQ (reference sequence). Trimming removed 2 bases from V and 3 bases from J; junction bases left unmatched: 7. This sample was included in a study of shared clonotypes between healthy human individuals. Sequenced by immunoSEQ multiplex PCR; TCRdb stores in-frame clones only, minus some. The sample has approximately 2,200,000 clones; 90% to 95% are singletons. Study results and caveats: Naive subsets usually exceeded memory subsets in estimated richness. Large depth notwithstanding, sorted-subset sequencing proved incomplete by rarefaction. Sharing across four donors was highest in naive CD4 (approximately 5%) and lowest in memory CD8 (around 0.4%). Against clonotypes common to all four donors, non-shared ones had lower generation probabilities.

The sample consisted of naive CD8+ T cells from PBMCs. The rearrangement links TRBV7-9 to TRBJ2-5; 9 bases are a match to TRBD1. This TCR was recovered from a man aged 18 to 30 in good health. Some clones in this sample may be carry-over from other donors' samples. CDR3 sequence: CASSLLRTGAEETQYF. The CDR3 DNA follows: TGTGCCAGCAGCTTACTGAGGACAGGGGCCGAAGAGACCCAGTACTTC.